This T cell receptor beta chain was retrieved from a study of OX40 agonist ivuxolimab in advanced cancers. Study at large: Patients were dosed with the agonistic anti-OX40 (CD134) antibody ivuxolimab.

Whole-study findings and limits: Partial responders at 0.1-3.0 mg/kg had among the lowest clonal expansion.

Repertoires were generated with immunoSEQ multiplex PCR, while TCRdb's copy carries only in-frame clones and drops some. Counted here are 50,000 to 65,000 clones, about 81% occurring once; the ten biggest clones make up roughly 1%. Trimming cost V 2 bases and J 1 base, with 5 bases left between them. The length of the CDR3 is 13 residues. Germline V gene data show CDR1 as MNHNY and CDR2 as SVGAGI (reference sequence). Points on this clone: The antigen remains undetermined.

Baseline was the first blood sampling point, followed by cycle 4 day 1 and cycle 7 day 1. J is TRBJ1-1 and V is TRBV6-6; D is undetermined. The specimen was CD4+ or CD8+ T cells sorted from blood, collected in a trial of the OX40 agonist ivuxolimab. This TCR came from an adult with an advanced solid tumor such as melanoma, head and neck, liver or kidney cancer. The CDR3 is CASSYGWNTEAFF. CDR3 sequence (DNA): TGTGCCAGCAGTTACGGCTGGAACACTGAAGCTTTCTTT.